The clone carrying this TCR beta chain occurred many times. Antigen: not known. The time point: newly diagnosed GD, antithyroid drugs for less than 3 months. PBMC-derived RNA was used for the TCR library. The sample is drawn from a study of regulatory T cells in long-lasting Graves disease. Whole-study results and caveats: Preferential use of TRBV28, TRBJ1-2 and TRBJ2-5 was seen in persistent disease.

Relying on iRepertoire HTBI primers and Arm-PCR of CDR3 regions, the team built TCR beta libraries. One entry per CDR3 protein results from TCRdb running MiXCR on the multiplex PCR reads. This sample has about 540,000 distinct CDR3 sequences; about 13% occur once, and the top ten carry roughly 9.7%. The junction had 7 bases not matched to a gene; V was cut back by 6 bases and J by 7 bases. This CDR3 spans 15 amino acids. The data were also submitted as part of a second study, on T cells in Graves' hyperthyroidism and ophthalmopathy.

Sample: peripheral blood mononuclear cells (PBMCs), taken at new diagnosis, from a patient treated with antithyroid drugs. The receptor was isolated from a man aged 30 to 39 with Graves disease. The chain employs TRBV12-3 or TRBV12-4 and TRBJ1-5; 12 bases agree with TRBD1. CDR3 DNA sequence: TGTGCCAGCAGGGGGACAGGGGGCGCCGGGCAGCCCCAGCATTTT. Its translation is CASRGTGGAGQPQHF.